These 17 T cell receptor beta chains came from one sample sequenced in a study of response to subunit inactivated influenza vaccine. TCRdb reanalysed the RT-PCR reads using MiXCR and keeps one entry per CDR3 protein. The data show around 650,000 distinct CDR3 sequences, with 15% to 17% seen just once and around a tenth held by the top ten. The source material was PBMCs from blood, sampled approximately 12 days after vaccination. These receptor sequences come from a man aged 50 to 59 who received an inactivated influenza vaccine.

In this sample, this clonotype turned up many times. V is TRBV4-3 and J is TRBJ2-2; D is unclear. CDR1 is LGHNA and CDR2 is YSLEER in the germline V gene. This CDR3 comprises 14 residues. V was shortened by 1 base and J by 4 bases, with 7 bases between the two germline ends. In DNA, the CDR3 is TGCGCCAGCAGCCAAGGGGTCCTCACCGGGGAGCTGTTTTTT. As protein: CASSQGVLTGELFF.

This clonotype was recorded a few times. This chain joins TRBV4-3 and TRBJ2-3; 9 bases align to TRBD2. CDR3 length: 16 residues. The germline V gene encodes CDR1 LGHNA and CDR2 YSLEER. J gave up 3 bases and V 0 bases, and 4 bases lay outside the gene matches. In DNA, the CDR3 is TGCGCCAGCAGCCAAGATCTAGCGGGGATGACAGATACGCAGTATTTT. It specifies CASSQDLAGMTDTQYF.

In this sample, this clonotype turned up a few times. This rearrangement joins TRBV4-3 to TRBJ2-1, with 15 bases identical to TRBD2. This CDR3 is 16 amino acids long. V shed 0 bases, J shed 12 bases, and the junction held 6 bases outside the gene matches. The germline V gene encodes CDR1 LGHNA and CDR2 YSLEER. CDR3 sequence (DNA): TGCGCCAGCAGCCAAGATGGACTAGCGGGAGGGGGCGGGCAGTTCTTC. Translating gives CASSQDGLAGGGGQFF.

DNA of the CDR3: TGTGCCAGCAGTTCCTCTCTTGACAGAAACCAAGAGACCCAGTACTTC. Translated: CASSSSLDRNQETQYF. The chain recombines TRBV6-2 or TRBV6-3 with TRBJ2-5, with a possible D match to TRBD1 (5 bases). Trimming cost V 4 bases and J 0 bases, with 15 bases left between them. Germline lookup yields CDR1 MNHEY and CDR2 SVGEGT. The CDR3 covers 16 residues.

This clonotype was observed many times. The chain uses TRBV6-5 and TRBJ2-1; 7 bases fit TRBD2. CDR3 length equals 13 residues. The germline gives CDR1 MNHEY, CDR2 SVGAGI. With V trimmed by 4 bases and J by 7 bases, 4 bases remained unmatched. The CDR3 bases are TGTGCCAGCAGTTCCGGGGGAGGGAATGAGCAGTTCTTC. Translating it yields CASSSGGGNEQFF.

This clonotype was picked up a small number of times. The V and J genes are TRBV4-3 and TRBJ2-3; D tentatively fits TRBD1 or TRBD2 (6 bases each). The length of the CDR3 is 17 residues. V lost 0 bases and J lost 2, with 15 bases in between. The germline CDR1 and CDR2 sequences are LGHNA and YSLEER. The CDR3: CASSQDRGAFTTDTQYF. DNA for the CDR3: TGCGCCAGCAGCCAAGATAGGGGGGCGTTCACCACAGATACGCAGTATTTT.

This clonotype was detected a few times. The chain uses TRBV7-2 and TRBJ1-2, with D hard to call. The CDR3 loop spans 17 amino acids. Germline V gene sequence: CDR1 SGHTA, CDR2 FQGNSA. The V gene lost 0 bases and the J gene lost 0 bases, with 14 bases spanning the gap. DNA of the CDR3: TGTGCCAGCAGCTTAGCGTCCGGTGGAATTTCTAACTATGGCTACACCTTC. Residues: CASSLASGGISNYGYTF.

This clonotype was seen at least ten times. The CDR3 DNA reads as TGTGCTAGTGGTTTGGTACCAAGTAGCGGGAGGGAAAACATTCAGTACTTC. Protein sequence: CASGLVPSSGRENIQYF. The chain uses TRBV12-5 and TRBJ2-4, with 11 bases matching TRBD2. Losses at the gene ends were 0 bases for V and 5 bases for J; bases not matched to a gene: 6. The CDR3 runs to 17 residues. Per germline, CDR1 LGHNT and CDR2 FRNRAP.

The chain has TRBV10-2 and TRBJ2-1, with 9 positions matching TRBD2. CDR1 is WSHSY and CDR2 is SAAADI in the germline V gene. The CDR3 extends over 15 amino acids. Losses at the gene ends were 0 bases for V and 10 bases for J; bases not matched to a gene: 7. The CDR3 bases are TGCGCCAGCAGTGAGTCAGGGACTAGCTTAGTGGAGCAGTTCTTC. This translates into CASSESGTSLVEQFF.

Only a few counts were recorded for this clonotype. The CDR3 loop reads CASTREVSGELFF. Here the CDR3 DNA reads TGTGCCAGCACGAGGGAGGTATCCGGGGAGCTGTTTTTT. The rearrangement uses TRBV28 and TRBJ2-2; D is perhaps TRBD2 (6 bases). V lost 7 bases to trimming and J lost 6 bases, with 12 bases between them. Germline-derived CDR1 and CDR2 are MDHEN and SYDVKM. CDR3 length: 13 amino acids.

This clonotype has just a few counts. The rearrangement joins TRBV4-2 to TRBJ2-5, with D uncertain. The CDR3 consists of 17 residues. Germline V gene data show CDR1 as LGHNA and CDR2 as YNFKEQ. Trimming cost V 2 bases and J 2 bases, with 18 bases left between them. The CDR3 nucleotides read TGTGCCAGCAGCCAACTTCTGTTAGGGCAGGAGCAAGAGACCCAGTACTTC. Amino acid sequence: CASSQLLLGQEQETQYF.

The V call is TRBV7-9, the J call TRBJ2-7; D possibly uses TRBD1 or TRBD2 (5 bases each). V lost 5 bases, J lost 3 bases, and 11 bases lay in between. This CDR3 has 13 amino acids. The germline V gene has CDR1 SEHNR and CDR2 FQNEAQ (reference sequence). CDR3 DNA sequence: TGTGCCAGCAGCCGGGACCGTCTCTACGAGCAGTACTTC. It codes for CASSRDRLYEQYF.

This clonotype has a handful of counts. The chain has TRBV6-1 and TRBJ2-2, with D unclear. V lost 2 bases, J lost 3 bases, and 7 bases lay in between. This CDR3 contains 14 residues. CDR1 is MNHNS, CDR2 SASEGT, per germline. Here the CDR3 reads CASSELTYTGELFF. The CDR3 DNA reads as TGTGCCAGCAGTGAATTAACCTACACCGGGGAGCTGTTTTTT.

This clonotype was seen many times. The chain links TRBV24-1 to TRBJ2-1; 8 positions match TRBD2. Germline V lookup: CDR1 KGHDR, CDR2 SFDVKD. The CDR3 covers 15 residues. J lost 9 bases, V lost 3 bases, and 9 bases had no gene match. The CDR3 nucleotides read TGTGCCACCAGTGATGCGGCGGGAGGTCTGGGTGAGCAGTTCTTC. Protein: CATSDAAGGLGEQFF.

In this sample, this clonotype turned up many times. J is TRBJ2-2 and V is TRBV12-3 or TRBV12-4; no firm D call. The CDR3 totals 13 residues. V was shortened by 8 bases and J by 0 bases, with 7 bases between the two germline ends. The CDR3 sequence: CASGVTNTGELFF. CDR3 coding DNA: TGTGCCAGCGGAGTTACGAACACCGGGGAGCTGTTTTTT.

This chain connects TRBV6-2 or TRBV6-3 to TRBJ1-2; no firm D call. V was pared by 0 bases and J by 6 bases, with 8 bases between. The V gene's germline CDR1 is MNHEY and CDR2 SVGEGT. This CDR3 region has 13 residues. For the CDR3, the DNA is TGTGCCAGCAGTTACTCGACAATCCATGGCTACACCTTC. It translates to CASSYSTIHGYTF.

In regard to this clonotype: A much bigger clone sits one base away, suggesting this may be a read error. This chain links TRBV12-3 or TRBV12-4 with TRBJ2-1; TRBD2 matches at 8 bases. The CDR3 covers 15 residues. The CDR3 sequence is CASSFLAGGRNGQFF. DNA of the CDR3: TGTGCCAGCAGTTTCTTGGCGGGAGGCCGCAATGGGCAGTTCTTC.